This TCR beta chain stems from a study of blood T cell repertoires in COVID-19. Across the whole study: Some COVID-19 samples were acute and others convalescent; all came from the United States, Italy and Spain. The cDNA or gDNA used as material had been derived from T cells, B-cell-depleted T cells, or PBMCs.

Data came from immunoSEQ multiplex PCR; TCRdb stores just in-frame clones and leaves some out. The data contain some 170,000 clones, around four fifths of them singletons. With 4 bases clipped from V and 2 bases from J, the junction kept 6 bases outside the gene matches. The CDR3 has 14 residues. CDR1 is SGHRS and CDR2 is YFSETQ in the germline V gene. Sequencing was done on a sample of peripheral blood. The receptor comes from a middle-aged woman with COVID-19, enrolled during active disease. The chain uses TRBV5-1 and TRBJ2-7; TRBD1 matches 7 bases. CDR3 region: CASSHGQVPYEQYF. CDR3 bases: TGCGCCAGCAGCCATGGACAGGTTCCCTACGAGCAGTACTTC.